The rows below give T cell receptor beta chains drawn from one sample of a study of T-cell memory formation after mild COVID-19. One entry per CDR3 protein, called by TCRdb with MiXCR from the 5' RACE reads. The sample has 240,000 or so distinct CDR3 sequences, 8.5% to 9.5% seen once. Specimen: PBMCs or a T cell subset sorted from them (not recorded which). The receptors were gathered from a man aged 18 to 29 who had mild COVID-19 (a few samples of this study predate the infection). Cell type and time point are not known. Both conserved end residues are trimmed from each CDR3. Clone size is shown for a subset of rows, as once, few, many or a class of expanded clone.

TRBJ1-6	-	TRBV5-4	ASRRERDSPLH
TRBJ1-1	-	TRBV5-1	ASSSPNTGSTEAF
TRBJ1-6	-	TRBV20-1	SADRDINSPLH
TRBJ2-5	few	TRBV24-1	ATSSSETQY
TRBJ2-3	few	TRBV13	ASSIGTGHGTQY
TRBJ1-5	few	TRBV3-1	ASSQAGADQPQH
TRBJ2-7	-	TRBV7-9	ASSRGQGGDLYEQY
TRBJ2-2	-	TRBV5-5	ASSPRTRPGELF
TRBJ2-3	many	TRBV7-2	ASSLESRLAGTDTQY
TRBJ2-3	-	TRBV14	ASSQIGRPSTDTQY
TRBJ2-5	-	TRBV7-8	ASSVRGLQETQY
TRBJ2-1	few	TRBV7-9	ASSAGLAGWYEQF
TRBJ2-1	few	TRBV27	ASSLSWASSYNEQF
TRBJ2-7	few	TRBV9	ASSVVLTGGPPSYEQY
TRBJ1-1	-	TRBV5-1	ASSLGGGDSNTEAF
TRBJ1-4	many	TRBV7-2	ASSPGLDEKLF
TRBJ2-3	few	TRBV20-1	SARGTSGGRGTDTQY
TRBJ2-1	few	TRBV11-2	ASSLDVRDSRF
TRBJ2-5	few	TRBV7-9	ASSPGTSGGQETQY
TRBJ2-3	many	TRBV12-3/TRBV12-4	ASGGAPDTQY
TRBJ1-6	-	TRBV7-9	ASSSEGGSSYNSPLH
TRBJ1-5	-	TRBV6-6	ASSLWRNQPQH
TRBJ2-2	-	TRBV6-5	ASRTFAGANTGELF
TRBJ2-1	-	TRBV7-2	ASSPQTSGGAGAQF
TRBJ2-1	-	TRBV2	ASRDPGLLNNEQF
TRBJ2-3	-	TRBV18	ASSPPVITDTQY
TRBJ1-4	-	TRBV19	ASSPSLATNEKLF
TRBJ2-3	many	TRBV10-2	ASSVSHLTDTQY
TRBJ1-1	once	TRBV6-5	ASSISDENTEAF
TRBJ2-5	-	TRBV20-1	SATKRSFQETQY
TRBJ1-2	few	TRBV19	ASSREDRAYGYT
TRBJ2-3	many	TRBV5-4	ASPSRGAEDTQY
TRBJ1-2	-	TRBV7-2	ASILVGGSRGYT
TRBJ1-1	-	TRBV12-3/TRBV12-4	ASSLMGRGNTEAF
TRBJ2-7	few	TRBV5-1	ASSFGSNYEQY
TRBJ2-7	many	TRBV5-1	ASSPGQGHSYEQY
TRBJ2-1	few	TRBV4-1	ASSQGHRDNEQF
TRBJ2-2	few	TRBV11-2	ASSFMGTGELF
TRBJ2-4	-	TRBV3-1	ASSQGSGIKNIQY
TRBJ1-6	few	TRBV7-6	ASSPTLGRYSPLH
TRBJ2-4	many	TRBV14	ASSQGIRAKNIQY
TRBJ1-6	many	TRBV12-3/TRBV12-4	ASSLNRDSPLH
TRBJ1-1	-	TRBV6-2/TRBV6-3	ASRTRTGENTEAF
TRBJ2-3	-	TRBV6-5	ASIDSGAAY
TRBJ2-1	many	TRBV7-2	ASGADGSSYNEQF
TRBJ2-7	many	TRBV5-1	ASSLAREGYEQY
TRBJ2-3	-	TRBV7-2	ASSTAPGQGTADTQY
TRBJ2-3	-	TRBV6-1	ASSDAGTDTQY
TRBJ2-7	few	TRBV4-2	ASSQESPGQGAYEQY
TRBJ2-2	many	TRBV7-6	ASSLVRGVTGELF
TRBJ2-1	-	TRBV3-1	ASRGTSGGGEQF
TRBJ2-1	few	TRBV7-9	ASRGSQEQF
TRBJ1-2	-	TRBV7-9	ASSPEGGLEGYT
TRBJ2-1	few	TRBV7-9	ASSLVVARWYNEQF
TRBJ2-2	-	TRBV20-1	SARDPQGPAGELF
TRBJ2-7	few	TRBV15	ATSRDRAGAYEQY
TRBJ1-1	-	TRBV15	ATSRWVVGTEAF
TRBJ1-1	few	TRBV9	ASTEYKGTEAF
TRBJ1-5	-	TRBV5-1	ASSLGSGINQPQH